Listed here is a single TCR beta chain. Its specificity is unknown. An end of the junction does not agree with germline; a read error may underlie this. The record originates from a study of CD4+ T cells in melanoma. Germline values: CDR1 SGHNT, CDR2 YENEEA. This CDR3 region has 15 residues. Sequencing used immunoSEQ multiplex PCR; TCRdb keeps in-frame clones, though not all of them. The data contain approximately 9,600 clones, around 60% of them singletons. Study conclusions and caveats: A reported correlation linked neoantigen-specific CD4+ T cells to CD8+, macrophage and B cell function. Diverse differentiation states were reported for melanoma neoantigen-specific CD4+ T cells.

The material sequenced was cells from a culture (not recorded whether cultured in vitro). The chain uses TRBV11-3 and TRBJ1-1; D is unclear. This clonotype was obtained from a human donor with melanoma. The CDR3 sequence is CASSLGRGWNAEAFF. The CDR3 nucleotides are TGTGCCAGCAGCTTAGGGCGAGGCTGGAACGCTGAAGCTTTCTTT.